What follows are 32 T cell receptor beta chains derived from one specimen sequenced in a study of Ad26.COV2.S vaccination and SARS-CoV-2 variants. Using immunoSEQ multiplex PCR, the repertoire was profiled, and TCRdb retains in-frame clones only, with some absent. The sample carries roughly 700,000 clones, around 89% recorded once. Indicated treatment: around 19 received Ad26.COV2.S at low or high dose, single or two shots; 5 received placebo; per-sample allocation not given. Samples came from day 63 after the first vaccine or placebo injection. Sequenced material: peripheral blood, taken in a trial of Ad26.COV2.S vaccine versus placebo. The receptor source for this set is a person aged 18-65 years who received the Ad26.COV2.S COVID-19 vaccine or a placebo.

This chain joins TRBV6-5 and TRBJ1-5, with a tentative D call TRBD1 (5 bases). The CDR3 spans 15 residues. Trimming removed 0 bases at V and 6 bases at J, with 12 bases between. Looked up from germline, CDR1 is MNHEY and CDR2 is SVGAGI. CDR3 loop: CASSYSAGRRQPQHF. The CDR3 DNA follows: TGTGCCAGCAGTTACTCCGCAGGGAGGCGTCAGCCCCAGCATTTT.

V is TRBV5-1 and J is TRBJ2-3; D perhaps matches TRBD1 (5 bases). The V and J ends lost 5 bases and 5 bases respectively, with 9 bases between them. There are 12 residues in the CDR3. Per the germline V gene, CDR1 is SGHRS and CDR2 is YFSETQ. The DNA for the CDR3 is TGCGCCAGCAGAGATCAGGGAGATACGCAGTATTTT. Translation: CASRDQGDTQYF.

CDR3 bases: TGTGCCACCAAGGGCCAGGGGGCGCAGGCTAGCGGGAGGAAGGGGGAGACCCAGTACTTC. It codes for CATKGQGAQASGRKGETQYF. The genes are TRBV27 and TRBJ2-5; 11 nucleotides match TRBD2. Per germline, CDR1 MNHEY and CDR2 SMNVEV (reference sequence). This CDR3 comprises 20 residues. Germline trimming cut 10 bases from V and 5 bases from J; bases unmatched to any gene: 27.

The chain links TRBV7-8 to TRBJ2-7; D is unclear. CDR3 length: 13 amino acids. Per germline, CDR1 SGHVS and CDR2 FQNEAQ. V was trimmed by 1 base and J by 5 bases, leaving 9 bases between them. The CDR3 sequence: CASSLGHVNEQYF. CDR3 coding DNA: TGTGCCAGCAGCTTAGGCCACGTCAACGAGCAGTACTTC.

This chain uses TRBV5-6 with TRBJ2-6, with a tentative D call TRBD2 (5 bases). The CDR3 runs 18 residues. The V and J ends lost 4 bases and 1 base respectively, with 18 bases between them. Germline-derived CDR1 and CDR2 are SGHDT and YYEEEE. The CDR3 bases are TGTGCCAGCAGCGCGCTATTAGCGCCTGAGTCTGGGGCCAACGTCCTGACTTTC. It encodes CASSALLAPESGANVLTF.

This chain connects TRBV21-1 to TRBJ1-1. TRBV21-1 is labeled a pseudogene. This CDR3 region has 11 residues. CDR3 amino acids: CAPGLNTEAFF. DNA for the CDR3: TGCGCTCCGGGTCTGAACACTGAAGCTTTCTTT.

V is TRBV7-9 and J is TRBJ1-1; 7 bases fit TRBD1. CDR1 is SEHNR and CDR2 is FQNEAQ in the germline V gene (reference sequence). Losses at the gene ends were 5 bases for V and 3 bases for J; bases not matched to a gene: 3. CDR3 size: 13 residues. Written as DNA, the CDR3 is TGTGCCAGCAGCCGGGGACAGCACACTGAAGCTTTCTTT. This gives the protein CASSRGQHTEAFF. The variable domain in full, with the rest retrieved from reference TRBV7-9 and TRBJ1-1, is DTGVSQNPRHKITKRGQNVTFRCDPISEHNRLYWYRQTLGQGPEFLTYFQNEAQLEKSRLLSDRFSAERPKGSFSTLEIQRTEQGDSAMYLCASSRGQHTEAFFGQGTRLTVV.

The chain carries TRBV5-1 and TRBJ2-6; 8 positions agree with TRBD1. This CDR3 is 18 amino acids long. V shed 4 bases and J 0 bases; nucleotides not matched to a gene: 9. Germline CDR1 and CDR2: SGHRS and YFSETQ. Written as DNA, the CDR3 is TGCGCCAGCAGCACCACCCCGGACAGGGCCTCTGGGGCCAACGTCCTGACTTTC. This encodes CASSTTPDRASGANVLTF.

J is TRBJ2-3 and V is TRBV29-1; TRBD1 matches at 10 bases. Germline V gene lookup returns CDR1 SQVTM and CDR2 ANQGSEA. J lost 4 bases, V lost 3 bases, and 7 bases had no gene match. The CDR3 runs 15 residues. For the CDR3, the DNA is TGCAGCGTTGACGCCGGGACAGGGGTGGCAGATACGCAGTATTTT. Translated, it gives CSVDAGTGVADTQYF.

The chain carries TRBV18 and TRBJ1-1, with 9 positions matching TRBD1. The germline V gene has CDR1 KGHSH and CDR2 LQKENI. After removal of 0 bases from V and 11 bases from J, the junction contained 4 bases not matched to a gene. The CDR3 length is 13 residues. The CDR3 sequence is CASSPPGTGLAFF. The CDR3 DNA reads as TGTGCCAGCTCACCACCTGGGACAGGGCTGGCTTTCTTT.

This chain uses TRBV7-2 with TRBJ1-2; TRBD1 might be the D (5 bases). Germline loops: CDR1 SGHTA, CDR2 FQGNSA. Trimming cost V 6 bases and J 6 bases, with 23 bases left between them. This CDR3 is built from 16 residues. The CDR3 DNA is TGTGCCAGCAGTCGCGAACCGGAGGGGAGATCCGATGGCTACACCTTC. Translating gives CASSREPEGRSDGYTF. Using reference TRBV7-2 and TRBJ1-2 for the parts outside the CDR3, the full variable domain is GAGVSQSPSNKVTEKGKDVELRCDPISGHTALYWYRQSLGQGLEFLIYFQGNSAPDKSGLPSDRFSAERTGGSVSTLTIQRTQQEDSAVYLCASSREPEGRSDGYTFGSGTRLTVV.

The rearrangement joins TRBV6-5 to TRBJ2-7; the match to TRBD1 covers 8 bases. This CDR3 has 12 residues. CDR1 is MNHEY and CDR2 is SVGAGI in the germline V gene. Germline trimming cut 9 bases from V and 6 bases from J; bases unmatched to any gene: 7. The DNA of the CDR3 is TGTGCCAGTGCGGACAGGGCGGGCGAGCAGTACTTC. It translates to CASADRAGEQYF.

The chain recombines TRBV14 with TRBJ2-7; TRBD1 agrees at 10 bases. The CDR3 has 15 residues. CDR1 is SGHDN and CDR2 is FVKESK in the germline V gene. V lost 4 bases to trimming and J lost 2 bases; unmatched junction nucleotides: 5. CDR3 amino acids: CASSPTGTGAYEQYF. CDR3 in DNA: TGTGCCAGCAGCCCAACCGGGACAGGGGCCTACGAGCAGTACTTC.

There are many counts of this clone. The chain couples TRBV4-3 to TRBJ1-2; 9 positions agree with TRBD1. This CDR3 contains 13 residues. The J segment lost 8 bases and the V segment lost 4 bases, leaving 5 bases of the junction unmatched. CDR1 is LGHNA and CDR2 is YSLEER in the germline V gene. The CDR3 protein is CASSRGQGRGYTF. CDR3 nucleotides: TGCGCCAGCAGCCGGGGACAGGGACGAGGCTACACCTTC.

In DNA, the CDR3 is TGCGCCAGCAGCGAGAGGGGACCGAACTACGAGCAGTACTTC. This sequence encodes CASSERGPNYEQYF. The gene calls are TRBV5-1 and TRBJ2-7; either TRBD1 or TRBD2 may fit D (5 bases each). The CDR3 extends over 14 amino acids. V was clipped by 4 bases and J by 3 bases, with 14 bases between them. Germline V gives CDR1 SGHRS, CDR2 YFSETQ.

The CDR3 DNA sequence: TGTGCCAGTAGTTTGCAGGGGGCGCCGGGCAATCAGCCCCAGCATTTT. This encodes CASSLQGAPGNQPQHF. The rearrangement joins TRBV19 to TRBJ1-5; 8 nucleotides line up with TRBD1. This CDR3 has 16 amino acids. V trimming: 5 bases; J trimming: 2 bases; junction bases outside the gene matches: 8. Germline CDR1 is LNHDA and CDR2 is SQIVND (reference sequence).

The chain joins TRBV15 to TRBJ2-7, with D perhaps TRBD1 (5 bases). V lost 0 bases, J lost 3 bases, and 12 bases lay in between. Germline CDR1 is LNHNV and CDR2 is YYDKDF (reference sequence). This CDR3 region has 15 residues. CDR3 sequence (DNA): TGTGCCACCAGCAGAGATCAAGGGGTGAACTACGAGCAGTACTTC. Translating it yields CATSRDQGVNYEQYF.

This clone has just one count. This chain joins TRBV7-6 and TRBJ2-7, with a possible D match to TRBD2 (5 bases). Germline CDR1 SGHVS, CDR2 FNYEAQ. Deletions cut 4 bases from V and 2 bases from J, with 6 bases between. The CDR3 is 12 amino acids. The CDR3 is CASSSGTYEQYF. Here the CDR3 DNA reads TGTGCCAGCAGCTCCGGGACCTACGAGCAGTACTTC.

This chain joins TRBV4-1 and TRBJ2-2, with TRBD2 as a possible D gene (5 bases). The germline V gene has CDR1 MGHRA and CDR2 YSYEKL. CDR3 length equals 15 residues. Trimming shortened V by 0 bases and J by 6 bases, and 11 bases separated the two germline ends. CDR3 sequence reads: CASSQEHLRAGELFF. CDR3 sequence (DNA): TGCGCCAGCAGCCAAGAGCACCTGAGGGCCGGGGAGCTGTTTTTT.

The J gene is TRBJ1-2, the V gene TRBV6-1, with D perhaps TRBD1 (5 bases). Germline CDR1 is MNHNS and CDR2 is SASEGT. The CDR3 has 16 residues. V lost 0 bases, J lost 8 bases, and 19 bases lay in between. Here the CDR3 reads CASSEALTVTRGGYTF. CDR3 DNA: TGTGCCAGCAGTGAAGCCTTGACAGTCACAAGAGGCGGCTACACCTTC.

This clone was observed a single time. This chain joins TRBV6-1 and TRBJ1-2; D is ambiguous. The CDR3 runs 13 residues. Trimming cost V 2 bases and J 6 bases, with 10 bases left between them. CDR1 is MNHNS, CDR2 SASEGT, per germline. In DNA form, the CDR3 reads TGTGCCAGCAGTGAAATCCAGGCCCATGGCTACACCTTC. Translation: CASSEIQAHGYTF.

The chain recombines TRBV9 with TRBJ1-4, with 9 bases aligning to TRBD1. Germline loops: CDR1 SGDLS, CDR2 YYNGEE. This CDR3 has 15 residues. Germline trimming cut 3 bases from V and 5 bases from J; bases unmatched to any gene: 5. In DNA, the CDR3 is TGTGCCAGCAGCGGACCCGGGACAGGGAATGAAAAACTGTTTTTT. Translation gives CASSGPGTGNEKLFF.

The chain employs TRBV7-9 and TRBJ2-7, with 7 bases identical to TRBD1. Germline trimming cut 4 bases from V and 5 bases from J; bases unmatched to any gene: 5. This CDR3 spans 13 amino acids. Looked up from germline, CDR1 is SEHNR and CDR2 is FQNEAQ (reference sequence). In DNA form, the CDR3 reads TGTGCCAGCAGCTGGACAGGTATGAACGAGCAGTACTTC. Its protein is CASSWTGMNEQYF.

The rearrangement joins TRBV19 to TRBJ2-2; 8 bases fit TRBD1. This CDR3 contains 15 residues. Germline V gene sequence: CDR1 LNHDA, CDR2 SQIVND (reference sequence). V trimming: 3 bases; J trimming: 4 bases; junction bases outside the gene matches: 4. The CDR3 nucleotides read TGTGCCAGTAGTATGACAGGGGCGGGCACCGGGGAGCTGTTTTTT. It encodes CASSMTGAGTGELFF.

This clone has just one count. This sample includes further DNA sequences coding for the same CDR3. The chain joins TRBV18 to TRBJ2-1; D may match TRBD1 or TRBD2 (5 bases each). Germline V gene data show CDR1 as KGHSH and CDR2 as LQKENI. The CDR3 contains 13 residues. Trimming removed 2 bases from V and 5 bases from J, with 7 bases in between. CDR3 DNA sequence: TGTGCCAGCTCACCAGGGACGAACAATGAGCAGTTCTTC. Protein: CASSPGTNNEQFF.

The chain is built from TRBV9 and TRBJ2-7, with a tentative D call TRBD2 (6 bases). Germline values: CDR1 SGDLS, CDR2 YYNGEE. The CDR3 loop spans 13 amino acids. V was shortened by 0 bases and J by 4 bases, with 8 bases between the two germline ends. In DNA, the CDR3 is TGTGCCAGCAGCGTAGCGGAGGGTTACGAGCAGTACTTC. Translating gives CASSVAEGYEQYF.

This rearrangement joins TRBV29-1 to TRBJ1-5, with 7 bases aligning to TRBD1. Per germline, CDR1 SQVTM and CDR2 ANQGSEA. The CDR3 is 12 residues long. V gave up 6 bases and J gave up 5 bases; unmatched junction bases: 4. CDR3 nucleotide sequence: TGCAGCGTGGTCACAGGGGATCAGCCCCAGCATTTT. Its translation: CSVVTGDQPQHF.

This sequence joins TRBV24-1 and TRBJ2-2, with D maybe TRBD2 (7 bases). CDR1 KGHDR and CDR2 SFDVKD come from the germline V gene. The CDR3 is 16 amino acids. V was pared by 3 bases and J by 3 bases, with 13 bases between. The CDR3 sequence: CATSDPDSGDTGELFF. CDR3 sequence (DNA): TGTGCCACCAGTGATCCGGACAGCGGGGACACCGGGGAGCTGTTTTTT.

A note on this clone: Within the sample, other DNA sequences also encode this same CDR3. The gene calls are TRBV12-3 or TRBV12-4 and TRBJ1-3, with D perhaps matching TRBD1 (6 bases). CDR3 size: 12 residues. Trimming removed 4 bases from V and 7 bases from J, with 8 bases in between. The chain's CDR3 is CASSSQGNTIYF. The CDR3 DNA reads as TGTGCCAGCAGTTCCCAGGGGAACACCATATATTTT.

Of note for this clone: Distinct nucleotide sequences in the sample also encode this CDR3. V usage is TRBV5-1 and J usage is TRBJ1-2, with 7 bases matching TRBD1. The CDR3 length is 13 residues. The trim removed 0 bases at V and 5 bases at J, leaving 1 base unmatched. Germline V CDR1 and CDR2: SGHRS, YFSETQ. CDR3 DNA: TGCGCCAGCAGCTTGGCAGGGGGATATGGCTACACCTTC. As protein: CASSLAGGYGYTF. Full variable domain (remainder filled in from reference TRBV5-1 and TRBJ1-2): KAGVTQTPRYLIKTRGQQVTLSCSPISGHRSVSWYQQTPGQGLQFLFEYFSETQRNKGNFPGRFSGRQFSNSRSEMNVSTLELGDSALYLCASSLAGGYGYTFGSGTRLTVV.

The rearrangement uses TRBV7-2 and TRBJ2-3; 12 nucleotides match TRBD2. The CDR3 covers 15 residues. The V segment lost 4 bases and the J segment 5 bases; nucleotides outside the gene matches: 4. CDR1 and CDR2 from the germline V gene are SGHTA and FQGNSA. DNA for the CDR3: TGTGCCAGCAGCTCTAGCGGGAGGGCCATAGATACGCAGTATTTT. The encoded protein is CASSSSGRAIDTQYF.

The chain links TRBV5-5 to TRBJ1-5; TRBD1 aligns across 12 bases. The ends lost 4 bases at V and 6 bases at J; junction bases unmatched: 5. This CDR3 contains 15 residues. Per the germline V gene, CDR1 is SGHKS and CDR2 is YYEKEE (reference sequence). This chain's CDR3 is CASSQGQGAFQPQHF. As DNA, the CDR3 is TGTGCCAGCAGCCAGGGACAGGGGGCTTTTCAGCCCCAGCATTTT.